These 29 T cell receptor beta chains were all obtained from the same sample, sequenced in a study of blood T cell repertoires in COVID-19. The method was immunoSEQ multiplex PCR; TCRdb's version includes in-frame clones alone and lacks a portion of them. The sample lists under 300,000 clones; around four fifths were seen once. Input material: peripheral blood. The receptors were gathered from a woman aged 55-70 years with active or convalescent COVID-19.

This sequence joins TRBV11-2 and TRBJ2-7; no definite D call. The V end lost 4 bases, the J end lost 2 bases, and 9 bases lay between the germline ends. Germline CDR1 and CDR2: SGHAT and FQNNGV. The CDR3 spans 13 residues. The chain's CDR3 is CASSSHRTYEQYV. DNA for the CDR3: TGTGCCAGCAGCTCCCACAGAACCTACGAGCAGTACGTC.

The V call is TRBV3-1 (or the pseudogene TRBV3-2), the J call TRBJ2-7; D uncertain. The length of the CDR3 is 12 residues. CDR1 is LGHDT and CDR2 is YNNKEL in the germline V gene (reference sequence). The V end lost 5 bases, the J end lost 6 bases, and 11 bases lay between the germline ends. CDR3 in amino acids: CASSEFSGEQYF. CDR3 nucleotide sequence: TGTGCCAGCAGCGAGTTCTCGGGCGAGCAGTACTTC.

This clone was observed a single time. The germline gene is not matched at one end of the junction; a read error may be the cause. The CDR3 nucleotides are TGTGCCAGCAGCGAAGGACAGACAGATACGCAGTATTTT. Protein sequence: CASSEGQTDTQYF. The chain has TRBV2 and TRBJ2-3; maybe TRBD1 (6 bases). The CDR3 length is 13 residues. Germline V gene data show CDR1 as SNHLY and CDR2 as FYNNEI.

The chain carries TRBV9 and TRBJ2-1; 8 bases match TRBD1. Germline V CDR1 and CDR2: SGDLS, YYNGEE. The V segment lost 3 bases and the J segment 8 bases; nucleotides outside the gene matches: 4. CDR3 length equals 13 residues. CDR3 in DNA: TGTGCCAGCAGCGCATACAGGGGGGATGAGCAGTTCTTC. This gives the protein CASSAYRGDEQFF.

The rearrangement joins TRBV11-1 to TRBJ2-1, with 10 bases lining up with TRBD2. The CDR3 has 15 amino acids. J lost 4 bases, V lost 5 bases, and 5 bases had no gene match. Looked up from germline, CDR1 is SGHAT and CDR2 is FQDESV (reference sequence). The CDR3 DNA reads TGTGCCAGCAGCCCTCTAGCGGGGGTGTACAATGAGCAGTTCTTC. Translating gives CASSPLAGVYNEQFF.

The chain employs TRBV5-1 and TRBJ1-4, with 7 bases identical to TRBD1. V lost 0 bases and J lost 8; bases outside the gene matches: 4. Germline V gene lookup returns CDR1 SGHRS and CDR2 YFSETQ. The length of the CDR3 is 14 residues. CDR3: CASSLEGAGEKLFF. CDR3 sequence (DNA): TGCGCCAGCAGCTTGGAGGGGGCGGGGGAAAAACTGTTTTTT.

The chain links TRBV20-1 to TRBJ2-1, with 8 bases fitting TRBD1. After removal of 3 bases from V and 4 bases from J, the junction contained 5 bases not matched to a gene. This CDR3 region has 14 residues. CDR1 DFQATT and CDR2 SNEGSKA come from the germline V gene (reference sequence). The CDR3 DNA reads as TGCAGTGCTAGTACCACAGGGGGGTACAATGAGCAGTTCTTC. It translates to CSASTTGGYNEQFF.

The chain has TRBV19 and TRBJ1-1; D might be TRBD1 (6 bases). Trimming took 7 bases from V and 7 from J, leaving 16 bases between them. The CDR3 length is 13 residues. Germline V gene data show CDR1 as LNHDA and CDR2 as SQIVND (reference sequence). The CDR3 reads CASTHTGSREAFF. Written as DNA, the CDR3 is TGTGCCAGTACCCATACAGGGTCCCGTGAAGCTTTCTTT.

The CDR3 nucleotides are TGCGCCAGCAGCCCTAGCGACTCCTACGAGCAGTACTTC. Translation gives CASSPSDSYEQYF. This rearrangement joins TRBV5-1 to TRBJ2-7, with a weak D call TRBD2 (6 bases). The CDR3 is made up of 13 amino acids. Trimming left V 4 bases short and J 0 bases short, with 8 bases between. The germline CDR1 and CDR2 sequences are SGHRS and YFSETQ.

V is TRBV10-2 and J is TRBJ2-1; 8 nucleotides align to TRBD2. Germline trimming cut 0 bases from V and 9 bases from J; bases unmatched to any gene: 1. CDR1 WSHSY and CDR2 SAAADI come from the germline V gene. CDR3 size: 13 residues. The CDR3 nucleotides read TGCGCCAGCAGTGAGTCTAGCGGGGTTGAGCAGTTCTTC. Amino acids: CASSESSGVEQFF.

The chain joins TRBV6-6 to TRBJ2-7, with 9 bases lining up with TRBD2. V shed 2 bases, J shed 4 bases, and the junction held 3 bases outside the gene matches. Germline V gene sequence: CDR1 MNHNY, CDR2 SVGAGI (reference sequence). The CDR3 consists of 14 residues. In DNA, the CDR3 is TGTGCCAGCAGTTACCGACTAGCGGAATACGAGCAGTACGTC. It is translated as CASSYRLAEYEQYV.

V and J are TRBV7-3 and TRBJ2-3; tentative D call: TRBD2 (6 bases). Between the trimmed V and J ends, which lost 0 bases and 9 bases, there was a span of 19 bases. Germline V gene sequence: CDR1 SGHTA, CDR2 FQGTGA. CDR3 length: 16 amino acids. The CDR3 DNA reads as TGTGCCAGCAGCTTAACGGGGAGGCGGAGTTTGGAAACGCAGTATTTT. It is translated as CASSLTGRRSLETQYF. The complete variable domain, with remaining parts taken from reference TRBV7-3 and TRBJ2-3, reads GAGVSQTPSNKVTEKGKYVELRCDPISGHTALYWYRQSLGQGPEFLIYFQGTGAADDSGLPNDRFFAVRPEGSVSTLKIQRTERGDSAVYLCASSLTGRRSLETQYFGPGTRLTVL.

The gene calls are TRBV10-3 and TRBJ1-2; weak D call: TRBD1 (5 bases). Germline V CDR1 and CDR2: ENHRY, SYGVKD. The CDR3 sequence is 14 residues long. Trimming shortened V by 5 bases and J by 4 bases, and 14 bases separated the two germline ends. The CDR3 is CAISFDSLAYGYTF. DNA of the CDR3: TGTGCCATCAGTTTTGACAGTCTCGCCTATGGCTACACCTTC.

The chain has TRBV4-1 and TRBJ1-5; a weak D match, TRBD1 (6 bases). This CDR3 region has 19 residues. The V end was cut by 0 bases, the J end by 6 bases, with 24 bases between. CDR1 is MGHRA and CDR2 is YSYEKL in the germline V gene. In DNA form, the CDR3 reads TGCGCCAGCAGCCAAGAGGCTCAAAAAGACAGGACCTCCGTTCAGCCCCAGCATTTT. Translated: CASSQEAQKDRTSVQPQHF.

The chain uses TRBV10-3 and TRBJ2-2; perhaps TRBD2 as D (5 bases). Per the germline V gene, CDR1 is ENHRY and CDR2 is SYGVKD. The CDR3 contains 18 residues. Trimming left V 10 bases short and J 0 bases short, with 24 bases between. CDR3 DNA: TGTGCCACCCATGCTTTTGCACCTAGCCGATCGAACACCGGGGAGCTGTTTTTT. Encoded protein: CATHAFAPSRSNTGELFF.

The chain employs TRBV12-2 and TRBJ2-7; TRBD2 was called by the table and not checked on the DNA. TRBV12-2 is given as a pseudogene. This CDR3 contains 16 residues. The CDR3 DNA is TGTGCAAGTCGCATTAGCGGGAGGGAAAGCTCCTACGAGCAGTACTTC. Its translation: CASRISGRESSYEQYF.

The chain recombines TRBV27 with TRBJ1-2, with D perhaps matching TRBD1 (6 bases). Germline V CDR1 and CDR2: MNHEY, SMNVEV (reference sequence). CDR3 length equals 12 residues. Between the trimmed V and J ends, which lost 4 bases and 3 bases, there was a span of 6 bases. The CDR3 sequence is CASSSGDYGYTF. CDR3 coding DNA: TGTGCCAGCAGTTCAGGGGACTATGGCTACACCTTC.

The chain employs TRBV6-4 and TRBJ1-4, with D tentatively TRBD1 (5 bases). CDR3 length equals 15 residues. Germline CDR1 and CDR2: MRHNA and SNTAGT. V lost 4 bases and J 3 bases, leaving 12 bases between the germline ends. The CDR3 bases are TGTGCCAGCAGTGCGTCGGGGGGGGCTAATGAAAAACTGTTTTTT. This encodes CASSASGGANEKLFF.

The chain combines TRBV28 with TRBJ1-2; D perhaps matches TRBD1 (6 bases). The CDR3 consists of 12 residues. CDR1 and CDR2 (germline): MDHEN, SYDVKM. Trimming shortened V by 8 bases and J by 1 base, and 8 bases separated the two germline ends. The CDR3 protein is CASRDNNYGYTF. The CDR3 coding sequence is TGTGCCAGCCGGGACAATAACTATGGCTACACCTTC.

The rearrangement joins TRBV6-6 to TRBJ1-2; TRBD1 agrees at 7 bases. Losses at the gene ends were 5 bases for V and 5 bases for J; bases not matched to a gene: 2. The CDR3 has 12 residues. CDR1 is MNHNY, CDR2 SVGAGI, per germline (reference sequence). CDR3 sequence reads: CASSRTGYGYTF. The CDR3 region has the DNA TGTGCCAGCAGTCGGACAGGTTATGGCTACACCTTC.

The chain couples TRBV5-6 to TRBJ2-3; 9 bases are a match to TRBD1. Germline V gene sequence: CDR1 SGHDT, CDR2 YYEEEE. This CDR3 comprises 15 residues. After removal of 4 bases from V and 8 bases from J, the junction contained 11 bases not matched to a gene. The CDR3: CASSPGTGKAFTQYF. The CDR3 DNA is TGTGCCAGCAGCCCCGGGACAGGGAAGGCGTTTACGCAGTATTTT.

In the case of this clone: Germline is not matched at one junction end, which may reflect a read error. The V gene is TRBV11-1, the J gene TRBJ1-1; D not resolved. CDR3 size: 13 residues. The germline V gene encodes CDR1 SGHAT and CDR2 FQDESV (reference sequence). The CDR3 nucleotides are TGTGCCAGCAGGTTAGGTCGGAACACTGAAGCTTTCTTT. It codes for CASRLGRNTEAFF.

V and J are TRBV4-2 and TRBJ2-5, with D possibly TRBD2 on 7 matching bases. The CDR3 is made up of 15 amino acids. V shed 4 bases and J shed 4 bases, with 16 bases lying between them. Germline V gives CDR1 LGHNA, CDR2 YNFKEQ. Here the CDR3 DNA reads TGTGCCAGCAGCCCAAGGGGGGGGTTGGGAGAGACCCAGTACTTC. Residues: CASSPRGGLGETQYF.

This clone appeared once. This chain uses TRBV3-1 (or the pseudogene TRBV3-2) with TRBJ1-3; D might be TRBD1 (5 bases). V was pared by 2 bases and J by 6 bases, with 14 bases between. In germline, CDR1 is LGHDT, CDR2 YNNKEL (reference sequence). The CDR3 consists of 15 residues. For the CDR3, the DNA is TGTGCCAGCAGCCAAACCAGGGTAAACCCAAACACCATATATTTT. Protein: CASSQTRVNPNTIYF.

This rearrangement joins TRBV5-4 to TRBJ2-5; 9 bases align to TRBD1. V gave up 3 bases and J gave up 0 bases; unmatched junction bases: 9. The CDR3 spans 17 residues. In germline, CDR1 is SGHNT, CDR2 YYREEE (reference sequence). The CDR3 here is CASSSFRDRVYQETQYF. CDR3 bases: TGTGCCAGCAGCTCCTTCCGGGACAGGGTGTACCAAGAGACCCAGTACTTC.

The rearrangement uses TRBV7-2 and TRBJ2-2; TRBD2 matches at 10 bases. Per germline, CDR1 SGHTA and CDR2 FQGNSA. This CDR3 contains 15 residues. The trim removed 5 bases at V and 3 bases at J, leaving 3 bases unmatched. The chain's CDR3 is CASSLSGGYTGELFF. The DNA for the CDR3 is TGTGCCAGCAGCCTTAGCGGGGGGTACACCGGGGAGCTGTTTTTT. The variable domain in full, completed from reference TRBV7-2 and TRBJ2-2, reads GAGVSQSPSNKVTEKGKDVELRCDPISGHTALYWYRQSLGQGLEFLIYFQGNSAPDKSGLPSDRFSAERTGGSVSTLTIQRTQQEDSAVYLCASSLSGGYTGELFFGEGSRLTVL.

The chain uses TRBV5-4 and TRBJ2-5, with D unclear. Trimming shortened V by 1 base and J by 4 bases, and 14 bases separated the two germline ends. Looked up from germline, CDR1 is SGHNT and CDR2 is YYREEE (reference sequence). The CDR3 consists of 15 residues. This chain's CDR3 is CASSLSPAPGETQYF. The CDR3 coding sequence is TGTGCCAGCAGCTTGTCCCCAGCTCCGGGAGAGACCCAGTACTTC.

V is TRBV24-1 and J is TRBJ2-1; perhaps TRBD1 as D (5 bases). This CDR3 comprises 17 residues. V lost 2 bases to trimming and J lost 0 bases, with 13 bases between them. Germline values: CDR1 KGHDR, CDR2 SFDVKD. This CDR3 is CATSDSSGPSSYNEQFF. CDR3 DNA sequence: TGTGCCACCAGTGATTCGTCAGGGCCCAGCTCCTACAATGAGCAGTTCTTC.

A note on this clone: The same CDR3 arises from other DNA sequences in this sample as well. This chain joins TRBV2 and TRBJ1-3; D call uncertain. This CDR3 contains 14 residues. V shed 6 bases and J shed 0 bases, with 9 bases lying between them. CDR1 is SNHLY, CDR2 FYNNEI, per germline. The chain's CDR3 is CASRERFSGNTIYF. The CDR3 nucleotides are TGTGCCAGCAGGGAGAGATTCTCTGGAAACACCATATATTTT.